The next 7 T cell receptor beta chains were all read from a single sample in a study of blood T cell repertoires in COVID-19. The repertoire was sequenced with immunoSEQ multiplex PCR; TCRdb's copy has only in-frame clones and lacks some. The sample carries tens of thousands of clones, around 69% recorded once. The specimen sequenced was peripheral blood. Receptor source: a human donor in a cohort sampled during active or convalescent COVID-19.

Here the CDR3 DNA reads TGTGCCAGCATGGGACAGGGACGGACCGGGGAGCTGTTTTTT. Translated: CASMGQGRTGELFF. The chain links TRBV2 to TRBJ2-2, with 9 bases matching TRBD1. From germline, CDR1 is SNHLY and CDR2 FYNNEI. V gave up 7 bases and J gave up 5 bases; unmatched junction bases: 5. The CDR3 runs 14 residues.

The chain joins TRBV15 to TRBJ1-5; TRBD1 matches 9 bases. Losses at the gene ends were 1 base for V and 7 bases for J; bases not matched to a gene: 5. The length of the CDR3 is 15 residues. Germline-derived CDR1 and CDR2 are LNHNV and YYDKDF (reference sequence). CDR3 residues: CATSRVGTGFQPQHF. In DNA form, the CDR3 reads TGTGCCACCAGCAGAGTGGGGACAGGGTTCCAGCCCCAGCATTTT.

This clone was counted only a few times. The V gene is TRBV20-1, the J gene TRBJ2-7, with D perhaps TRBD1 (5 bases). Germline values: CDR1 DFQATT, CDR2 SNEGSKA (reference sequence). Trimming shortened V by 3 bases and J by 3 bases, and 21 bases separated the two germline ends. The CDR3 loop spans 16 amino acids. DNA for the CDR3: TGCAGTGCTAGTCTACCCCCCCAAGACGGACACTACGAGCAGTACTTC. Its protein is CSASLPPQDGHYEQYF.

The chain carries TRBV2 and TRBJ2-1; 14 bases map to TRBD2. J gave up 8 bases and V 6 bases, and 6 bases lay outside the gene matches. The CDR3 has 15 amino acids. From germline, CDR1 is SNHLY and CDR2 FYNNEI. This CDR3 is CASRVGTSGSYEQFF. For the CDR3, the DNA is TGTGCCAGCAGGGTCGGGACTAGCGGGAGCTATGAGCAGTTCTTC. Supplemented by reference TRBV2 and TRBJ2-1, the full variable domain reads EPEVTQTPSHQVTQMGQEVILRCVPISNHLYFYWYRQILGQKVEFLVSFYNNEISEKSEIFDDQFSVERPDGSNFTLKIRSTKLEDSAMYFCASRVGTSGSYEQFFGPGTRLTVL.

In its sample, this clone was seen once. The rearrangement links TRBV5-6 to TRBJ1-3; 7 nucleotides line up with TRBD1. Germline loops: CDR1 SGHDT, CDR2 YYEEEE. V was pared by 4 bases and J by 2 bases, with 3 bases of the junction left unmatched. The CDR3 has 14 amino acids. The CDR3 here is CASSRDRTGNTIYF. CDR3 nucleotide sequence: TGTGCCAGCAGCCGGGACAGAACTGGAAACACCATATATTTT.

The chain uses TRBV15 and TRBJ1-6; possibly TRBD1 for D (5 bases). Looked up from germline, CDR1 is LNHNV and CDR2 is YYDKDF (reference sequence). The CDR3 is made up of 14 amino acids. The V end was cut by 8 bases, the J end by 3 bases, with 11 bases between. The CDR3 sequence is CATGGADYNSPLHF. For the CDR3, the DNA is TGTGCCACCGGAGGGGCGGACTATAATTCACCCCTCCACTTT.

The chain uses TRBV6-6 and TRBJ2-7; 9 bases line up with TRBD2. The CDR3 consists of 14 residues. Trimming removed 6 bases from V and 7 bases from J; junction bases left unmatched: 10. Germline V gene sequence: CDR1 MNHNY, CDR2 SVGAGI (reference sequence). The CDR3 spells CASRSQLAGMEQYF. Written as DNA, the CDR3 is TGTGCCAGCAGGTCCCAGCTAGCGGGAATGGAGCAGTACTTC.